The 13 T cell receptor beta chains presented below share a single source sample, sequenced in a study of cytomegalovirus exposure and HLA in healthy donors. It was with 60 Vbeta and 13 Jbeta primers that the PCR ran. Data came from immunoSEQ multiplex PCR; TCRdb stores just in-frame clones and leaves some out. Of roughly 87,000 clones detected, 75% to 85% appear once; the ten largest clones hold about 15%. Sequences were obtained from PBMCs. The receptors come from a woman aged 40 to 49 in good health and CMV-seropositive.

In its sample, this clone was seen once. The gene calls are TRBV4-1 and TRBJ1-1, with D perhaps matching TRBD1 (6 bases). V shed 4 bases and J shed 1 base, with 10 bases lying between them. Germline V gene data show CDR1 as MGHRA and CDR2 as YSYEKL. CDR3 length equals 14 residues. The CDR3 nucleotides read TGCGCCAGCAGCCCCCTACAGGGGAACACTGAAGCTTTCTTT. Its protein is CASSPLQGNTEAFF.

This chain joins TRBV10-3 and TRBJ1-2; TRBD1 is a possible D gene (6 bases). Germline assignment: CDR1 ENHRY and CDR2 SYGVKD. Trimming took 4 bases from V and 3 from J, leaving 21 bases between them. The CDR3 has 17 residues. The DNA for the CDR3 is TGTGCCATCAGTGGGGGAACAGGGCAGGTGGGTTACTATGGCTACACCTTC. Its translation is CAISGGTGQVGYYGYTF.

V is TRBV19 and J is TRBJ1-4; 8 bases are shared with TRBD1. The CDR3 contains 15 residues. The germline V gene encodes CDR1 LNHDA and CDR2 SQIVND (reference sequence). V shed 3 bases, J shed 8 bases, and the junction held 8 bases outside the gene matches. CDR3 sequence (DNA): TGTGCCAGTAGTATTACCGGGACAGGCGGCGAAAAACTGTTTTTT. It is translated as CASSITGTGGEKLFF. Full variable domain (outside the CDR3, taken from reference TRBV19 and TRBJ1-4): DGGITQSPKYLFRKEGQNVTLSCEQNLNHDAMYWYRQDPGQGLRLIYYSQIVNDFQKGDIAEGYSVSREKKESFPLTVTSAQKNPTAFYLCASSITGTGGEKLFFGSGTQLSVL.

V gene TRBV9 combines with J gene TRBJ1-2, with D perhaps matching TRBD1 (5 bases). The CDR3 runs 13 residues. Germline lookup yields CDR1 SGDLS and CDR2 YYNGEE. V was pared by 0 bases and J by 4 bases, with 7 bases between. This CDR3 is CASSVGQFYGYTF. CDR3 bases: TGTGCCAGCAGCGTAGGACAGTTCTATGGCTACACCTTC.

The rearrangement links TRBV16 to TRBJ1-3; tentative D call: TRBD1 (6 bases). Trimming pared 4 bases from V and 0 bases from J, leaving 10 bases between. CDR1 and CDR2 (germline): KGHSY, FQNENV. CDR3 size: 15 residues. The CDR3 protein is CASSRQASSGNTIYF. The CDR3 nucleotides are TGTGCCAGCAGCCGACAGGCAAGCTCTGGAAACACCATATATTTT.

CDR3 sequence: CASGTVYNEQFF. CDR3 nucleotides: TGTGCCAGCGGGACAGTCTACAATGAGCAGTTCTTC. The V gene is TRBV6-1, the J gene TRBJ2-1; TRBD1 aligns across 7 bases. V shed 8 bases and J 3 bases; nucleotides not matched to a gene: 1. The length of the CDR3 is 12 residues. The germline V gene has CDR1 MNHNS and CDR2 SASEGT.

This clone has just a few counts. For the CDR3, the DNA is TGCGCCAGCAGTGAAGTTGGGGGGGCCCTCCCCTACGAGCAGTACTTC. It specifies CASSEVGGALPYEQYF. V is TRBV10-2 and J is TRBJ2-7, with D perhaps TRBD2 (7 bases). Germline CDR1 reads WSHSY; CDR2 reads SAAADI. V lost 3 bases to trimming and J lost 2 bases, with 17 bases between them. The CDR3 is made up of 16 amino acids.

V and J are TRBV30 and TRBJ2-5; 10 bases are a match to TRBD2. V shed 0 bases, J shed 5 bases, and the junction held 6 bases outside the gene matches. The germline CDR1 and CDR2 sequences are GTSNPN and SVGIG (reference sequence). The length of the CDR3 is 15 residues. CDR3 bases: TGTGCCTGGAGTGTACTGGGGACTAGCGAGGAGACCCAGTACTTC. Its protein is CAWSVLGTSEETQYF.

This rearrangement joins TRBV19 to TRBJ2-1; TRBD2 agrees at 7 bases. The CDR3 is made up of 13 amino acids. After removal of 6 bases from V and 4 bases from J, the junction contained 3 bases not matched to a gene. Germline values: CDR1 LNHDA, CDR2 SQIVND (reference sequence). CDR3 DNA: TGTGCCAGTAGCAGCGGGGCGTACAATGAGCAGTTCTTC. Residues: CASSSGAYNEQFF.

The chain recombines TRBV4-1 with TRBJ1-1, with a weak D call TRBD1 (6 bases). V lost 3 bases and J 3 bases, leaving 14 bases between the germline ends. From germline, CDR1 is MGHRA and CDR2 YSYEKL. The CDR3 loop spans 15 amino acids. Here the CDR3 reads CASSQEDRSYTEAFF. As DNA, the CDR3 is TGCGCCAGCAGCCAGGAAGACAGGTCCTACACTGAAGCTTTCTTT.

The chain recombines TRBV6-6 with TRBJ2-2, with TRBD1 as a possible D gene (7 bases). This CDR3 contains 15 residues. Germline CDR1 and CDR2: MNHNY and SVGAGI (reference sequence). Trimming stripped 6 bases from V and 0 bases from J, with 11 bases between. The CDR3 DNA reads as TGTGCCAGCAGCAGGGGGGATGCGAACACCGGGGAGCTGTTTTTT. Residues: CASSRGDANTGELFF.

This chain joins TRBV7-9 and TRBJ1-2; D is unclear. Per germline, CDR1 SEHNR and CDR2 FQNEAQ (reference sequence). Trimming left V 1 base short and J 1 base short, with 4 bases between. This CDR3 spans 13 amino acids. CDR3 region: CASSLDINYGYTF. The DNA of the CDR3 is TGTGCCAGCAGCTTAGATATTAACTATGGCTACACCTTC.

V gene TRBV30 combines with J gene TRBJ1-1; D not certain. Trimming removed 5 bases from V and 1 base from J, with 11 bases in between. The CDR3 covers 13 residues. The germline V gene encodes CDR1 GTSNPN and CDR2 SVGIG (reference sequence). The CDR3 region has the DNA TGTGCCTGGTACTCGGGTGGGAACACTGAAGCTTTCTTT. Translation: CAWYSGGNTEAFF.